This TCR beta chain was captured by sequencing in a study of control samples from healthy donors and cancer patients. Assay: immunoSEQ multiplex PCR; the TCRdb copy retains only in-frame clones and omits some. The table lists tens of thousands of clones, roughly 84% of them singletons. CDR1 and CDR2 (germline): SGHTA, FQGNSA. The CDR3 has 14 amino acids. The V and J ends lost 2 bases and 12 bases respectively, with 17 bases between them. This receptor was taken from a man in his forties or fifties in good health. The chain joins TRBV7-2 to TRBJ2-1, with D hard to call. The sequenced sample was blood. In nucleotides, the CDR3 is TGTGCCAGCAGCTTAAGTCCTTACCAGCACGGGCAGTTCTTC. Translation gives CASSLSPYQHGQFF.